This T cell receptor beta chain was profiled in a study of CD8+CD57+ T cells in acquired aplastic anemia. The template for TCR beta VDJ and CDR3 sequence profiling was genomic DNA. TCRdb called the reads again in MiXCR, with one record for every CDR3 protein. The repertoire holds more than 45,000 distinct CDR3 sequences, with approximately 54% as singletons. Notes on this clonotype: The antigen is not known.

The CDR3 totals 13 residues. Per germline, CDR1 SEHNR and CDR2 FQNEAQ (reference sequence). V lost 4 bases and J lost 5, with 10 bases in between. Whole-study results and caveats: Patients and controls had in common approximately 28 CD8+ CDR3 sequences.

Previously, flow cytometry had revealed CD8+CD57+ cell expansion in the patients chosen for sequencing. The rearrangement uses TRBV7-9 and TRBJ2-3, with D hard to call. This TCR was recovered from a human donor with aplastic anemia. The specimen sequenced was sorted CD4+, CD8+, or CD8+CD57+ T cells (not recorded which) from PBMCs. The CDR3 loop is CASSYDGVDTQYF. The DNA of the CDR3 is TGTGCCAGCAGCTACGATGGGGTAGATACGCAGTATTTT.